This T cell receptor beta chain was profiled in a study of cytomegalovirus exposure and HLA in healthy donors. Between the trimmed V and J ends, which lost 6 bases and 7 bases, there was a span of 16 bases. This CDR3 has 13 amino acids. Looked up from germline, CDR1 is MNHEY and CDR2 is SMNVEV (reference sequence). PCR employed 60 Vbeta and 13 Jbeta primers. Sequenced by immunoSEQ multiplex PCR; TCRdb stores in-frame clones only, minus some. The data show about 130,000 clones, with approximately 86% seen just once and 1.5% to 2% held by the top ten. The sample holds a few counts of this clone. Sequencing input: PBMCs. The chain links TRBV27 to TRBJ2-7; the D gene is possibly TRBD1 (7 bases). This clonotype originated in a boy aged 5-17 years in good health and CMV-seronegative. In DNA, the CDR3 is TGTGCCAGCAGCCGCGGGACAGTCTTTGAGCAGTACTTC. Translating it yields CASSRGTVFEQYF.